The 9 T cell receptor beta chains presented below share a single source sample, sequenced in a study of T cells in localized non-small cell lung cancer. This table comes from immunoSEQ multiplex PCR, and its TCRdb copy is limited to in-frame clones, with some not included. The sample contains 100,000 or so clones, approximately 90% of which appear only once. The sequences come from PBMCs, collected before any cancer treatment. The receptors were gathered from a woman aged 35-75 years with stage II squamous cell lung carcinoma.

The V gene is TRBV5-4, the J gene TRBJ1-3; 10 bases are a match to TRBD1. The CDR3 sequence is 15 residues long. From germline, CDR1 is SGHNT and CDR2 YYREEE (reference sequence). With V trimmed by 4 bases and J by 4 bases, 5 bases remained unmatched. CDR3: CASSPGQGTGNTIYF. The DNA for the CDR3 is TGTGCCAGCAGCCCGGGACAGGGGACCGGAAACACCATATATTTT.

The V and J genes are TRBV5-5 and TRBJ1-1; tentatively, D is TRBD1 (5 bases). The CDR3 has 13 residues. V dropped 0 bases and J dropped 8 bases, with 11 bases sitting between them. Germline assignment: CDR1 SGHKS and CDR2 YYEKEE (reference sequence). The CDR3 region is CASSLVGAQEAFF. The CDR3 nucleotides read TGTGCCAGCAGCTTGGTAGGGGCCCAGGAAGCTTTCTTT.

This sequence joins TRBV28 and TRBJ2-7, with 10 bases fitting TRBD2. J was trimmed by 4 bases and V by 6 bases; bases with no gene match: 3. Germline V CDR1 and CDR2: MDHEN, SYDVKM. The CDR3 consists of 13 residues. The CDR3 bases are TGTGCCAGCAGAGCGGGGGGGGATTACGAGCAGTACTTC. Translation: CASRAGGDYEQYF.

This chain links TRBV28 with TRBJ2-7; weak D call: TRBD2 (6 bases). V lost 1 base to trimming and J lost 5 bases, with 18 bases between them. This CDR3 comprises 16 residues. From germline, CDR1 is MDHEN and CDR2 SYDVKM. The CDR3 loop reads CASSLSHRRVGDEQYF. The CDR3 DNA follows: TGTGCCAGCAGTTTATCCCACCGGAGGGTCGGCGACGAGCAGTACTTC. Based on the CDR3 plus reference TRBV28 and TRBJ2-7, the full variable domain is DVKVTQSSRYLVKRTGEKVFLECVQDMDHENMFWYRQDPGLGLRLIYFSYDVKMKEKGDIPEGYSVSREKKERFSLILESASTNQTSMYLCASSLSHRRVGDEQYFGPGTRLTVT.

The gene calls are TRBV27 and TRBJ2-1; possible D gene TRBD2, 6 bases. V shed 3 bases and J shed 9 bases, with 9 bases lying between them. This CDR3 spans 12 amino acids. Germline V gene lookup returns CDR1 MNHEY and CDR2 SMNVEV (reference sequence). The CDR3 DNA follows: TGTGCCAGCAGTTTTAGGGGAGGTGAGCAGTTCTTC. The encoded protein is CASSFRGGEQFF.

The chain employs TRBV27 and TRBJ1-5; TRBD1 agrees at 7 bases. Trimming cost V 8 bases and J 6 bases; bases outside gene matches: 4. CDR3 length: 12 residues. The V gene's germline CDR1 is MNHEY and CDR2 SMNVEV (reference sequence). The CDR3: CASGRGGQPQHF. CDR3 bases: TGTGCCAGCGGCAGGGGGGGTCAGCCCCAGCATTTT.

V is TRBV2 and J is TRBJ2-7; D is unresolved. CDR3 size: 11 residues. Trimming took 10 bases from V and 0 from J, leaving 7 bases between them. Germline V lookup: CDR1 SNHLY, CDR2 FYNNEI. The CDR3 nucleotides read TGTGCCACCGTCCTCTCCTACGAGCAGTACTTC. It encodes CATVLSYEQYF.

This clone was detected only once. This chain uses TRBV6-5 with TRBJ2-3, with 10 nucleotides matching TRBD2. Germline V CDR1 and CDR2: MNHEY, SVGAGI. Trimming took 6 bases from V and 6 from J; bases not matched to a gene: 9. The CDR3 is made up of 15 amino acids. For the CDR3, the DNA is TGTGCCAGCAGCCCCAGGGCTAGCGGGGGTGATACGCAGTATTTT. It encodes CASSPRASGGDTQYF.

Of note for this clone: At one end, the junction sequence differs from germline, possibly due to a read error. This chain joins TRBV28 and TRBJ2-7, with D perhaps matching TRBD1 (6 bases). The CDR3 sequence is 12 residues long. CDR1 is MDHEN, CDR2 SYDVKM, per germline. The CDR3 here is CASSLRVRDITF. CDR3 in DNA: TGTGCCAGCAGTTTAAGGGTCCGGGACATTACGTTC. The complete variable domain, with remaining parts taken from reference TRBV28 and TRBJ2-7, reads DVKVTQSSRYLVKRTGEKVFLECVQDMDHENMFWYRQDPGLGLRLIYFSYDVKMKEKGDIPEGYSVSREKKERFSLILESASTNQTSMYLCASSLRVRDITFGPGTRLTVT.